The 29 T cell receptor beta chains below were found in one sample sequenced in a study of blood T cell repertoires in COVID-19. Data came from immunoSEQ multiplex PCR; TCRdb stores just in-frame clones and leaves some out. This sample has over 100,000 clones, with around three quarters found just once. The specimen was peripheral blood. The receptors derive from a woman older than 75 with acute or convalescent COVID-19.

This chain links TRBV6-5 with TRBJ1-6, with no clear D. Germline V gene sequence: CDR1 MNHEY, CDR2 SVGAGI. Trimming removed 9 bases at V and 1 base at J, with 13 bases between. The CDR3 runs 15 residues. The CDR3 is CASNRGGSYNSPLHF. CDR3 in DNA: TGTGCCAGTAATCGGGGTGGGTCCTATAATTCACCCCTCCACTTT.

J is TRBJ2-2 and V is TRBV5-1; 7 bases agree with TRBD1. Trimming took 4 bases from V and 5 from J; bases not matched to a gene: 5. CDR3 length: 14 amino acids. Germline CDR1 is SGHRS and CDR2 is YFSETQ. The chain's CDR3 is CASSDPQGTGELFF. The CDR3 DNA reads TGCGCCAGCAGCGACCCACAGGGGACCGGGGAGCTGTTTTTT.

The chain employs TRBV7-6 and TRBJ2-1, with 7 bases matching TRBD2. Unmatched junction bases numbered 9, after V lost 0 bases and J lost 7 bases. The germline V gene has CDR1 SGHVS and CDR2 FNYEAQ. The CDR3 loop spans 16 amino acids. CDR3 in DNA: TGTGCCAGCAGCTTAGCGCCCGCGGGAGTGTCAAATGAGCAGTTCTTC. This gives the protein CASSLAPAGVSNEQFF.

The V and J genes are TRBV18 and TRBJ1-1, with a possible D match to TRBD1 (6 bases). There are 15 residues in the CDR3. CDR1 is KGHSH, CDR2 LQKENI, per germline. V lost 3 bases and J lost 0, with 11 bases in between. In DNA, the CDR3 is TGTGCCAGCTCACCGGACAGTGACATGAACACTGAAGCTTTCTTT. This translates into CASSPDSDMNTEAFF.

The chain links TRBV3-1 (or the pseudogene TRBV3-2) to TRBJ2-7; D call uncertain. Germline values: CDR1 LGHDT, CDR2 YNNKEL (reference sequence). Trimming stripped 4 bases from V and 1 base from J, with 8 bases between. The CDR3 consists of 13 residues. The DNA for the CDR3 is TGTGCCAGCAGCCTTCGCGCTTCCTACGAGCAGTACTTC. This codes for CASSLRASYEQYF.

The rearrangement links TRBV6-2 or TRBV6-3 to TRBJ2-1; D might be TRBD1 (5 bases). Trimming cost V 4 bases and J 8 bases, with 6 bases left between them. Germline V CDR1 and CDR2: MNHEY, SVGEGT. This CDR3 comprises 11 residues. CDR3 DNA sequence: TGTGCCAGCAGTTGGGGCTATGAGCAGTTCTTC. Protein sequence: CASSWGYEQFF.

This rearrangement joins TRBV19 to TRBJ2-1, with 7 bases lining up with TRBD1. Losses at the gene ends were 4 bases for V and 10 bases for J; bases not matched to a gene: 7. The germline V gene encodes CDR1 LNHDA and CDR2 SQIVND (reference sequence). This CDR3 has 13 amino acids. The CDR3 DNA follows: TGTGCCAGTAGTAGACGGGACAGCTTAGAGCAGTTCTTC. This codes for CASSRRDSLEQFF.

As DNA, the CDR3 is TGTGCCAGCAGTGCTCCAGGTAAACCTGAAGCTTTCTTT. Encoded protein: CASSAPGKPEAFF. V usage is TRBV28 and J usage is TRBJ1-1; D not certain. The germline V gene encodes CDR1 MDHEN and CDR2 SYDVKM. The germline V and J ends were trimmed by 5 bases and 6 bases, with 13 bases remaining between them. CDR3 length equals 13 residues.

The chain links TRBV19 to TRBJ1-5, with 9 bases lining up with TRBD1. V dropped 2 bases and J dropped 2; count of bases not matched to a gene: 7. Germline V gives CDR1 LNHDA, CDR2 SQIVND (reference sequence). This CDR3 is 17 amino acids long. Here the CDR3 reads CASSITGGFTGNQPQHF. CDR3 nucleotides: TGTGCCAGTAGTATAACAGGGGGCTTTACGGGCAATCAGCCCCAGCATTTT.

V and J are TRBV27 and TRBJ1-1; maybe TRBD1 (6 bases). V was pared by 8 bases and J by 0 bases, with 22 bases between. CDR1 is MNHEY and CDR2 is SMNVEV in the germline V gene (reference sequence). This CDR3 contains 17 residues. The CDR3 loop reads CASPVDSPKVMNTEAFF. In DNA form, the CDR3 reads TGTGCCAGCCCCGTGGACAGCCCAAAGGTCATGAACACTGAAGCTTTCTTT.

The chain has TRBV6-5 and TRBJ2-4, with 7 bases aligning to TRBD1. Trimming took 0 bases from V and 6 from J; bases not matched to a gene: 5. Germline CDR1 and CDR2: MNHEY and SVGAGI. This CDR3 contains 15 residues. The CDR3 DNA follows: TGTGCCAGCAGTTACTCGCGGACAGGTCTAAACATTCAGTACTTC. Translated, it gives CASSYSRTGLNIQYF.

This clone was seen a single time. The V gene is TRBV30, the J gene TRBJ2-2; D is undetermined. Germline CDR1 GTSNPN, CDR2 SVGIG (reference sequence). This CDR3 spans 14 amino acids. V lost 8 bases to trimming and J lost 4 bases, with 17 bases between them. CDR3 loop: CAGKKRGGTGELFF. The CDR3 DNA follows: TGTGCCGGCAAGAAGAGAGGTGGCACCGGGGAGCTGTTTTTT.

V gene TRBV18 combines with J gene TRBJ2-4, with TRBD2 matching 7 bases. The CDR3 consists of 15 residues. V gave up 6 bases and J gave up 1 base; unmatched junction bases: 6. CDR1 is KGHSH and CDR2 is LQKENI in the germline V gene. This CDR3 is CASSGTTGAKNIQYF. The CDR3 nucleotides read TGTGCCAGCTCCGGGACTACGGGCGCCAAAAACATTCAGTACTTC.

This clone was seen once. The chain combines TRBV30 with TRBJ1-6; TRBD1 matches at 12 bases. Germline V lookup: CDR1 GTSNPN, CDR2 SVGIG (reference sequence). V dropped 2 bases and J dropped 9; count of bases not matched to a gene: 2. There are 14 residues in the CDR3. CDR3 nucleotide sequence: TGTGCCTGGAGTCCGGGACAGGGGGCTTCACCCCTCCACTTT. Protein: CAWSPGQGASPLHF.

V is TRBV6-5 and J is TRBJ2-7; D unclear. This CDR3 comprises 11 residues. V dropped 7 bases and J dropped 6 bases, with 10 bases sitting between them. Germline lookup yields CDR1 MNHEY and CDR2 SVGAGI. The CDR3 sequence: CASTFLREQYF. CDR3 DNA sequence: TGTGCCAGCACCTTCCTCCGCGAGCAGTACTTC.

The V gene is TRBV5-1, the J gene TRBJ2-3; TRBD2 aligns across 9 bases. The V gene end was trimmed by 1 base and the J gene end by 6 bases; junction bases not matched to a gene: 12. The CDR3 runs to 17 residues. Germline CDR1 SGHRS, CDR2 YFSETQ. Here the CDR3 reads CASSLWMAGGSRDTQYF. DNA for the CDR3: TGCGCCAGCAGCTTGTGGATGGCGGGGGGGTCGCGGGATACGCAGTATTTT.

The chain recombines TRBV4-3 with TRBJ1-2, with 9 bases aligning to TRBD1. The CDR3 contains 16 residues. Germline CDR1 and CDR2: LGHNA and YSLEER. V was pared by 1 base and J by 3 bases, with 6 bases of the junction left unmatched. The CDR3 bases are TGCGCCAGCAGCCAAGCCGGGGGGACAGGGCACTATGGCTACACCTTC. Its protein product is CASSQAGGTGHYGYTF.

The genes are TRBV7-2 and TRBJ2-1; 8 bases fit TRBD2. The CDR3 has 16 residues. Germline assignment: CDR1 SGHTA and CDR2 FQGNSA. With V trimmed by 5 bases and J by 7 bases, 13 bases remained unmatched. The CDR3 DNA sequence: TGTGCCAGCAGCACGCAGAGCGGGAGTCAGGTAAATGAGCAGTTCTTC. It yields the protein CASSTQSGSQVNEQFF. The full variable domain, completed using reference TRBV7-2 and TRBJ2-1, is GAGVSQSPSNKVTEKGKDVELRCDPISGHTALYWYRQSLGQGLEFLIYFQGNSAPDKSGLPSDRFSAERTGGSVSTLTIQRTQQEDSAVYLCASSTQSGSQVNEQFFGPGTRLTVL.

The chain combines TRBV25-1 with TRBJ1-6; 11 bases are a match to TRBD1. The germline V gene encodes CDR1 MGHDK and CDR2 SYGVNS. V was clipped by 6 bases and J by 6 bases; unmatched bases: 1. The CDR3 contains 14 residues. CDR3 amino acids: CASRGTGGNSPLHF. The CDR3 DNA reads TGTGCCAGCAGGGGGACAGGGGGTAATTCACCCCTCCACTTT.

This sequence joins TRBV5-1 and TRBJ1-5; D call uncertain. V lost 5 bases and J lost 4, with 10 bases in between. The CDR3 is made up of 13 amino acids. CDR1 is SGHRS, CDR2 YFSETQ, per germline. The CDR3 spells CASSPGRNQPQHF. CDR3 nucleotide sequence: TGCGCCAGCAGTCCTGGGAGGAATCAGCCCCAGCATTTT.

The rearrangement uses TRBV11-3 and TRBJ1-1; 7 bases are shared with TRBD1. Losses at the gene ends were 5 bases for V and 5 bases for J; bases not matched to a gene: 11. The CDR3 contains 15 residues. Germline CDR1 is SGHNT and CDR2 is YENEEA. CDR3 in amino acids: CASSTPTGVGTEAFF. The CDR3 DNA follows: TGTGCCAGCAGCACCCCAACAGGGGTAGGGACTGAAGCTTTCTTT.

In this sample, this clone turned up once. The chain uses TRBV7-2 and TRBJ1-2, with TRBD1 matching over 7 bases. CDR1 is SGHTA, CDR2 FQGNSA, per germline. This CDR3 is 14 amino acids long. With 4 bases clipped from V and 4 bases from J, the junction kept 6 bases outside the gene matches. CDR3 DNA: TGTGCCAGCAGCTCAGAGGGGGCCCTCTATGGCTACACCTTC. Translation gives CASSSEGALYGYTF.

CDR3 in DNA: TGTGCCAGCAGCTTAAGGGGCAGTCCCTACGAGCAGTACTTC. Translating it yields CASSLRGSPYEQYF. V and J are TRBV7-2 and TRBJ2-7, with D perhaps TRBD1 (5 bases). The ends were cut back, 2 bases at V and 2 bases at J, with 10 bases in the middle. CDR3 length equals 14 residues. The germline CDR1 and CDR2 sequences are SGHTA and FQGNSA.

V usage is TRBV7-2 and J usage is TRBJ2-7; D gene ambiguous. Germline assignment: CDR1 SGHTA and CDR2 FQGNSA. The CDR3 covers 14 residues. Deletions cut 1 base from V and 1 base from J, with 8 bases between. The chain's CDR3 is CASSLGGLSYEQYF. CDR3 DNA: TGTGCCAGCAGCTTAGGAGGCCTTTCCTACGAGCAGTACTTC.

This clone showed up just once. The chain recombines TRBV5-4 with TRBJ1-1, with a weak D call TRBD1 (5 bases). Germline loops: CDR1 SGHNT, CDR2 YYREEE (reference sequence). Trimming shortened V by 4 bases and J by 8 bases, and 15 bases separated the two germline ends. This CDR3 is 13 amino acids long. In nucleotides, the CDR3 is TGTGCCAGCAGCGGGAGGGGTTCCTACGAAGCTTTCTTT. Translation gives CASSGRGSYEAFF.

This chain connects TRBV4-1 to TRBJ1-4, with 7 bases aligning to TRBD1. The CDR3 length is 19 residues. After removal of 2 bases from V and 4 bases from J, the junction contained 16 bases not matched to a gene. The V gene's germline CDR1 is MGHRA and CDR2 YSYEKL. The CDR3 here is CASSQRTGSFSTNNEKLFF. The CDR3, as DNA: TGCGCCAGCAGCCAACGGACAGGAAGCTTCTCCACTAATAATGAAAAACTGTTTTTT.

This sequence joins TRBV5-1 and TRBJ1-1; 9 nucleotides line up with TRBD1. This CDR3 comprises 13 residues. Trimming took 5 bases from V and 11 from J; bases not matched to a gene: 10. The germline V gene has CDR1 SGHRS and CDR2 YFSETQ. The CDR3 nucleotides are TGCGCCAGCAGATCGACAGGGGGTGAGGGGGCTTTCTTT. Protein product: CASRSTGGEGAFF.

The CDR3 DNA reads TGTGCCAGCAGTTACAATGTTAACACAGATACGCAGTATTTT. The encoded protein is CASSYNVNTDTQYF. This chain joins TRBV6-2 or TRBV6-3 and TRBJ2-3; D not resolved. V was shortened by 2 bases and J by 2 bases, with 8 bases between the two germline ends. CDR1 MNHEY and CDR2 SVGEGT come from the germline V gene. This CDR3 is built from 14 residues.

In this sample, this clone turned up many times. The chain carries TRBV19 and TRBJ1-5, with D possibly matching TRBD1 (6 bases). The CDR3 is made up of 15 amino acids. The V end was cut by 5 bases, the J end by 4 bases, with 15 bases between. From germline, CDR1 is LNHDA and CDR2 SQIVND (reference sequence). CDR3 sequence reads: CASSGPGQTNQPQHF. The CDR3 bases are TGTGCCAGTAGTGGCCCGGGACAAACTAATCAGCCCCAGCATTTT.